The rows below give T cell receptor beta chains drawn from one sample of a study of T cells in Graves' hyperthyroidism and ophthalmopathy. TCRdb reprocessed the multiplex PCR reads with MiXCR, giving one entry per CDR3 protein. The table includes 380,000 or so distinct CDR3 sequences, roughly 19% detected once. The sequencing input was blood. Every receptor here comes from a woman in her late teens or twenties with Graves' hyperthyroidism. The CDR3 runs from the conserved cysteine through the conserved F or W. Each record gives: clone size, D gene, V gene, J gene, CDR3 protein, CDR3 DNA. A D gene is named only where the DNA matches it firmly. Size is stated for part of the rows, as once, few or many counts, or as a class when the clone is expanded.

>many|TRBD1|TRBV19|TRBJ2-7
CASSIRGGQVYTYEQYF
TGTGCCAGTAGTATAAGAGGGGGCCAGGTCTACACCTACGAGCAGTACTTC
>many|TRBD2|TRBV29-1|TRBJ2-7
CSVAGAYEQYF
TGCAGCGTGGCGGGGGCCTACGAGCAGTACTTC
>many|NA|TRBV7-8|TRBJ1-1
CASSSPGRVAGTEAFF
TGTGCCAGCAGCTCCCCCGGCCGGGTTGCAGGCACTGAAGCTTTCTTT
>NA|NA|TRBV6-1|TRBJ1-1
CASSEAGGDTEAFF
TGTGCCAGCAGTGAAGCTGGGGGGGACACTGAAGCTTTCTTT
>many|TRBD1|TRBV29-1|TRBJ1-2
CSGGGSYGYTF
TGCAGCGGAGGGGGCAGCTATGGCTACACCTTC
>many|NA|TRBV20-1|TRBJ2-7
CSGRERRAEQYF
TGCAGTGGCAGAGAGCGGAGGGCCGAGCAGTACTTC
>NA|NA|TRBV12-3/TRBV12-4|TRBJ1-1
CASSSGEPEAFF
TGTGCCAGCAGTTCCGGGGAACCTGAAGCTTTCTTT
>many|NA|TRBV12-3/TRBV12-4|TRBJ1-5
CASRINRISNQPQHF
TGTGCCAGCAGAATTAACAGGATTAGCAATCAGCCCCAGCATTTT
>many|NA|TRBV7-6|TRBJ2-2
CASSLSGREGAGELFF
TGTGCCAGCAGCTTATCGGGCAGGGAAGGCGCCGGGGAGCTGTTTTTT
>few|NA|TRBV27|TRBJ1-2
CASSWDGTPNGYTF
TGTGCCAGCAGTTGGGACGGGACCCCTAATGGCTACACCTTC
>few|TRBD2|TRBV7-8|TRBJ2-5
CASNALAGVGTQYF
TGTGCCAGCAACGCTCTAGCGGGAGTGGGGACCCAGTACTTC
>NA|NA|TRBV4-2|TRBJ1-2
CASSQGGRHYGYTF
TGTGCCAGCAGCCAAGGGGGGAGGCACTATGGCTACACCTTC
>many|NA|TRBV6-1|TRBJ2-5
CASSAALMLSQTQYF
TGTGCCAGCAGTGCAGCCTTGATGTTATCGCAGACCCAGTACTTC
>few|NA|TRBV18|TRBJ2-7
CASSSGRSSYEQYF
TGTGCCAGCTCATCGGGAAGGAGCTCCTACGAGCAGTACTTC
>many|NA|TRBV30|TRBJ2-2
CAWSSTSYRENTGELFF
TGTGCCTGGAGTTCAACATCGTACAGGGAGAACACCGGGGAGCTGTTTTTT
>few|NA|TRBV3-1|TRBJ1-1
CASSQEGYVAEAFF
TGTGCCAGCAGCCAAGAGGGGTATGTGGCTGAAGCTTTCTTT
>many|NA|TRBV7-9|TRBJ2-7
CASSSRSLALNEQYF
TGTGCCAGCAGCTCTCGGAGTCTAGCTTTAAACGAGCAGTACTTC
>many|NA|TRBV20-1|TRBJ2-2
CSRLKVDTGELFF
TGCAGTAGACTTAAAGTGGACACCGGGGAGCTGTTTTTT
>once|TRBD1|TRBV19|TRBJ1-5
CASSEPGQVRHF
TGTGCCAGTAGTGAACCGGGACAGGTGAGGCATTTT
>many|NA|TRBV28|TRBJ1-1
CASSFRDTEAFF
TGTGCCAGCAGTTTTAGGGACACTGAAGCTTTCTTT
>many|TRBD2|TRBV12-3/TRBV12-4|TRBJ2-5
CASSGTSGAQETQYF
TGTGCCAGCAGCGGGACTAGCGGGGCACAAGAGACCCAGTACTTC
>NA|TRBD1|TRBV10-1|TRBJ2-7
CASSEGSGGSYEQYF
TGCGCCAGCAGTGAAGGCTCAGGGGGCTCCTACGAGCAGTACTTC
>many|TRBD1|TRBV6-5|TRBJ2-7
CASSTGGSDYEQYF
TGTGCCAGCAGTACAGGGGGCTCAGATTACGAGCAGTACTTC